This T cell receptor beta chain was recorded in a study of shared clonotypes between healthy human individuals. Study results and caveats: Generally, estimated richness proved larger in naive subsets than it did in memory subsets.

A word on this clone: Its antigen is currently unknown.

The table came from immunoSEQ multiplex PCR; TCRdb's copy has only in-frame clones and leaves some out. The table shows about 2.1 million clones, with 93% occurring only once. Naive CD8 cells, CD45RO-negative and positively selected for CCR7, excluded terminally differentiated effector memory CD45RA+ cells. Adult Caucasians living in Nashville, Tennessee made up all of the donors. Germline lookup yields CDR1 LNHNV and CDR2 YYDKDF (reference sequence). V gave up 5 bases and J gave up 1 base, with 10 bases separating them. The CDR3 has 14 amino acids. The sequenced sample was naive CD8+ T cells from PBMCs. The chain joins TRBV15 to TRBJ2-3, with D uncertain. The receptor's source is a man younger than 30 in good health. Some clones in this sample may be carry-over from other donors' samples. The CDR3 sequence: CATSQAKGTDTQYF. CDR3 bases: TGTGCCACCAGCCAAGCCAAGGGCACAGATACGCAGTATTTT.